Listed here are 11 T cell receptor beta chains from one sample, sequenced in a study of cytomegalovirus exposure and HLA in healthy donors. The PCR contained 60 Vbeta and 13 Jbeta primers. Some clones are missing from TCRdb's copy, which holds only in-frame ones; the method was immunoSEQ multiplex PCR. The table has roughly 120,000 clones, around four fifths seen once; the top ten hold about 6.8%. What was sequenced was PBMCs. The source of these receptors is a man between 25 and 39 years old in good health and CMV-seropositive.

The chain uses TRBV12-5 and TRBJ2-7, with 9 bases lining up with TRBD1. V lost 5 bases to trimming and J lost 6 bases; unmatched junction nucleotides: 2. CDR3 size: 12 residues. Germline V gives CDR1 LGHNT, CDR2 FRNRAP. In DNA, the CDR3 is TGTGCTAGTGGTCAGGACAGGGGCGAGCAGTACTTC. Encoded protein: CASGQDRGEQYF.

This rearrangement joins TRBV12-5 to TRBJ2-4; weak D call: TRBD1 (5 bases). CDR1 LGHNT and CDR2 FRNRAP come from the germline V gene. The V end lost 4 bases, the J end lost 1 base, and 11 bases lay between the germline ends. There are 15 residues in the CDR3. The CDR3 spells CASGSSGKAKNIQYF. The CDR3 region has the DNA TGTGCTAGTGGTTCGTCAGGGAAGGCCAAAAACATTCAGTACTTC.

V gene TRBV5-6 combines with J gene TRBJ2-2, with D perhaps matching TRBD1 (6 bases). Trimming removed 4 bases from V and 5 bases from J, with 21 bases in between. The CDR3 runs 17 residues. Germline V gene sequence: CDR1 SGHDT, CDR2 YYEEEE. CDR3 sequence: CASSIREIKGETGELFF. In DNA form, the CDR3 reads TGTGCCAGCAGCATAAGGGAGATAAAGGGGGAAACCGGGGAGCTGTTTTTT.

V usage is TRBV4-2 and J usage is TRBJ2-2, with 10 positions matching TRBD1. J gave up 2 bases and V 4 bases, and 10 bases lay outside the gene matches. The CDR3 sequence is 18 residues long. Germline loops: CDR1 LGHNA, CDR2 YNFKEQ. The CDR3 DNA reads as TGTGCCAGCAGCCTCCTAAGACAGGGGGCGAAAAACACCGGGGAGCTGTTTTTT. Encoded protein: CASSLLRQGAKNTGELFF.

The chain links TRBV29-1 to TRBJ2-5, with TRBD1 as a possible D gene (6 bases). V gave up 3 bases and J gave up 10 bases, with 15 bases separating them. The CDR3 runs 12 residues. CDR1 is SQVTM, CDR2 ANQGSEA, per germline. In DNA, the CDR3 is TGCAGCGTTGAGCCCCTACAGGGCGTCCAGTACTTC. It codes for CSVEPLQGVQYF.

This rearrangement joins TRBV11-3 to TRBJ1-1, with 8 bases fitting TRBD1. The CDR3 is 15 amino acids. From germline, CDR1 is SGHNT and CDR2 YENEEA. V trimming: 5 bases; J trimming: 10 bases; junction bases outside the gene matches: 15. This CDR3 is CASSPGGQGARLAFF. CDR3 coding DNA: TGTGCCAGCAGCCCCGGGGGTCAGGGGGCGAGGTTAGCTTTCTTT.

The chain joins TRBV19 to TRBJ1-2, with a weak D call TRBD1 (6 bases). The CDR3 covers 13 residues. Per germline, CDR1 LNHDA and CDR2 SQIVND (reference sequence). V dropped 5 bases and J dropped 2 bases, with 9 bases sitting between them. CDR3 coding DNA: TGTGCCAGTAGTCCAGGACAGAACTATGGCTACACCTTC. This gives the protein CASSPGQNYGYTF.

The rearrangement uses TRBV7-6 and TRBJ1-5; 9 bases are a match to TRBD1. The CDR3 is made up of 17 amino acids. Unmatched junction bases numbered 10, after V lost 5 bases and J lost 2 bases. Germline values: CDR1 SGHVS, CDR2 FNYEAQ. The CDR3 spells CASSVTGGQNGNQPQHF. The CDR3 DNA is TGTGCCAGCAGCGTCACAGGGGGCCAGAATGGCAATCAGCCCCAGCATTTT. Full variable domain (rest looked up from reference TRBV7-6 and TRBJ1-5): GAGVSQSPRYKVTKRGQDVALRCDPISGHVSLYWYRQALGQGPEFLTYFNYEAQQDKSGLPNDRFSAERPEGSISTLTIQRTEQRDSAMYRCASSVTGGQNGNQPQHFGDGTRLSIL.

This clone appeared once. This sequence joins TRBV7-3 and TRBJ2-7; 12 nucleotides agree with TRBD1. Germline V gene data show CDR1 as SGHTA and CDR2 as FQGTGA. Unmatched junction bases numbered 14, after V lost 6 bases and J lost 5 bases. The CDR3 has 17 amino acids. The DNA of the CDR3 is TGTGCCAGCAGGTCCTGGGTCCCGGGACAGGGGGCCCACGAGCAGTACTTC. Translated: CASRSWVPGQGAHEQYF.

The rearrangement joins TRBV6-5 to TRBJ1-3; a possible D gene is TRBD1 (6 bases). This CDR3 region has 16 residues. From germline, CDR1 is MNHEY and CDR2 SVGAGI. The ends were cut back, 0 bases at V and 0 bases at J, with 9 bases in the middle. The CDR3 is CASSYSRGSSGNTIYF. The CDR3 bases are TGTGCCAGCAGTTACTCGAGGGGGAGCTCTGGAAACACCATATATTTT.

The rearrangement joins TRBV12-5 to TRBJ2-5; TRBD1 agrees at 12 bases. J was trimmed by 3 bases and V by 5 bases; bases with no gene match: 4. The length of the CDR3 is 15 residues. The germline CDR1 and CDR2 sequences are LGHNT and FRNRAP. In nucleotides, the CDR3 is TGTGCTAGTGGTATCGGGACAGGGGGCGAAGAGACCCAGTACTTC. Its protein is CASGIGTGGEETQYF. Complete variable domain (other parts from reference TRBV12-5 and TRBJ2-5): DARVTQTPRHKVTEMGQEVTMRCQPILGHNTVFWYRQTMMQGLELLAYFRNRAPLDDSGMPKDRFSAEMPDATLATLKIQPSEPRDSAVYFCASGIGTGGEETQYFGPGTRLLVL.